This is a list of T cell receptor beta chains from one sample in a study of blood T cell repertoires in COVID-19. Generated by immunoSEQ multiplex PCR, the TCRdb table keeps only in-frame clones and is missing some. The sample shows over 250,000 clones, approximately 86% of them seen only once. Sequenced input: PBMCs or T cells enriched from blood (not recorded which). The receptors were gathered from a woman aged 18-29 years who had recovered from COVID-19. Each CDR3 is given with its conserved first and last residue. A D gene is named only where the DNA matches it firmly. The size of a clone is reported for some rows only, either as once, few or many, or as a class for expanded clones.

>.|TRBV28|16|TRBJ1-6|.
TGTGCCAGCACCCCTCCCGGCAGGGCTTACAATTCACCCCTCCACTTT
CASTPPGRAYNSPLHF
>.|TRBV4-2|14|TRBJ1-1|.
TGTGCCAGCAGCCAATCCCAGGGAAACACTGAAGCTTTCTTT
CASSQSQGNTEAFF
>TRBD2|TRBV4-3|15|TRBJ2-7|once
TGCGCCAGCAGCCAATCTAGCGGGACCTTCTACGAGCAGTACTTC
CASSQSSGTFYEQYF
>.|TRBV2|15|TRBJ1-3|.
TGTGCCAGCAGTCCTGGCGGAAGCTCTGGAAACACCATATATTTT
CASSPGGSSGNTIYF
>.|TRBV6-2/TRBV6-3|13|TRBJ2-7|few
TGTGCCAGCAGTTACAGCGGTTCCTACGAGCAGTACTTC
CASSYSGSYEQYF
>TRBD2|TRBV25-1|12|TRBJ2-1|.
TGTGCCAGCAGTGCGCTAGCGGGGGGGCAGTTCTTC
CASSALAGGQFF
>TRBD2|TRBV5-1|18|TRBJ2-3|.
TGCGCCAGCAGCTTGGGTGGACTAGCGGGGGGGAGCACAGATACGCAGTATTTT
CASSLGGLAGGSTDTQYF
>TRBD2|TRBV28|16|TRBJ2-7|.
TGTGCCAGCAGTGTTGGTGGTTCTAGCGGGAGCAACGAGCAGTACTTC
CASSVGGSSGSNEQYF
>.|TRBV14|15|TRBJ2-1|.
TGTGCCAGCAGCTACACAGGGGGGGCATACAATGAGCAGTTCTTC
CASSYTGGAYNEQFF
>TRBD2|TRBV18|16|TRBJ2-3|.
TGTGCCAGCTCTCCCGGACTAGCGGGGGGCTCAGATACGCAGTATTTT
CASSPGLAGGSDTQYF
>TRBD1|TRBV14|15|TRBJ1-5|.
TGTGCCAGCAGCCGACCGACAGGGGCCAATCAGCCCCAGCATTTT
CASSRPTGANQPQHF
>TRBD1|TRBV30|13|TRBJ1-2|.
TGTGCCTGGAGTTTGGACAGGGGGCGAGGCTACACCTTC
CAWSLDRGRGYTF
>TRBD2|TRBV19|15|TRBJ2-1|.
TGTGCCAGTAGCCACGACACTAGCGGCTACAATGAGCAGTTCTTC
CASSHDTSGYNEQFF
>TRBD1|TRBV7-9|15|TRBJ1-3|few
TGTGCCAGCAGCACATACAGGGGGCAGGGAAACACCATATATTTT
CASSTYRGQGNTIYF
>.|TRBV12-3/TRBV12-4|13|TRBJ1-5|.
TGTGCCAGCAGTTTCGGGGGGGCACAGCCCCAGCATTTT
CASSFGGAQPQHF
>.|TRBV7-9|16|TRBJ2-5|.
TGTGCCAGCAGCCCGCCGGGGGGCACCGAATATGTGACCCAGTACTTC
CASSPPGGTEYVTQYF
>TRBD2|TRBV7-9|15|TRBJ2-3|.
TGTGCCAGCAGCTTAGTCGCGGGAGGGACAGATACGCAGTATTTT
CASSLVAGGTDTQYF
>.|TRBV5-1|13|TRBJ1-2|.
TGCGCCAGCAGCCCGGGACAAAACTATGGCTACACCTTC
CASSPGQNYGYTF
>.|TRBV2|14|TRBJ1-4|.
TGTGCCAGCAGAATTCAGGTCGAGGGAGAAAAACTGTTTTTT
CASRIQVEGEKLFF
>.|TRBV12-5|14|TRBJ2-2|.
TGTGCTAGTGGGCTCTCCCAGATCCCCGGGGAGCTGTTTTTT
CASGLSQIPGELFF
>.|TRBV28|15|TRBJ1-5|.
TGTGCCAGCACCCTCCGGGGTTTGGGCAATCAGCCCCAGCATTTT
CASTLRGLGNQPQHF
>.|TRBV24-1|11|TRBJ1-2|.
TGTGCCACCAGTGATACGCGTGGCTACACCTTC
CATSDTRGYTF
>TRBD1|TRBV7-2|17|TRBJ2-3|.
TGTGCCAGCAGCTTCAGGACCGTAAACAGGGGTTCAGATACGCAGTATTTT
CASSFRTVNRGSDTQYF
>TRBD1|TRBV19|15|TRBJ1-5|.
TGTGCCAGTATGGGGGACAGGGATGGCAATCAGCCCCAGCATTTT
CASMGDRDGNQPQHF
>.|TRBV25-1|13|TRBJ1-4|.
TGTGCCAGCAACACAGGGTATAATGAAAAACTGTTTTTT
CASNTGYNEKLFF
>.|TRBV28|14|TRBJ1-1|.
TGTGCCAGCAGTCCCCGGCCGCTCCTAGGCTTAAGTTTCTTT
CASSPRPLLGLSFF
>TRBD2|TRBV6-1|15|TRBJ2-7|few
TGTGCCAGCAGTGAACTAGCGGGGGGGCCTGGGGAGCAGTACTTC
CASSELAGGPGEQYF
>.|TRBV6-6|15|TRBJ2-2|.
TGTGCCAGCAGTTACTCGAGTGCTTCCACCGGGGAGCTGTTTTTT
CASSYSSASTGELFF
>TRBD2|TRBV7-6|15|TRBJ2-1|.
TGTGCCAGCAGCGTGGGGACTAGCCCTTACAATGAGCAGTTCTTC
CASSVGTSPYNEQFF
>.|TRBV2|14|TRBJ2-7|.
TGTGCCAGCAGGAAGGAGGGCTCAGAGTACGAGCAGTACTTC
CASRKEGSEYEQYF
>TRBD1|TRBV7-9|14|TRBJ2-3|.
TGTGCCAGCAGCTTAGACGCGGTCGGACAGGGCAGGTATTTT
CASSLDAVGQGRYF
>TRBD2|TRBV7-9|14|TRBJ2-5|.
TGTGCCAGCAGCCCTGGGACTAGCGGGGAGACCCAGTACTTC
CASSPGTSGETQYF
>TRBD2|TRBV30|14|TRBJ2-1|few
TGTGCCTGGAGTGCACTAGCGGATTACAATGAGCAGTTCTTC
CAWSALADYNEQFF
>.|TRBV7-2|15|TRBJ1-1|.
TGTGCCAGCAGCTTAGGCCGGACAGAAACCTCTGTCGCTTTCTTT
CASSLGRTETSVAFF
>TRBD2|TRBV29-1|15|TRBJ2-7|.
TGCAGCGTTGAAGATTGGCGGGGGTCCTCCTACGAGCAGTACTTC
CSVEDWRGSSYEQYF
>.|TRBV6-5|13|TRBJ1-1|.
TGTGCCAGCATCCCGGACTCGAACACTGAAGCTTTCTTT
CASIPDSNTEAFF
>TRBD2|TRBV2|20|TRBJ2-3|.
TGTGCCAGCAGTGAAGCGCTTGAGACTAGCGGGGGTGAGGGCACAGATACGCAGTATTTT
CASSEALETSGGEGTDTQYF
>.|TRBV6-6|16|TRBJ2-6|.
TGTGCCAGCAGTTTATTATCAGGGTCTGGGGCCAACGTCCTGACTTTC
CASSLLSGSGANVLTF
>TRBD1|TRBV6-1|16|TRBJ1-5|once
TGTGCCAGCAGTGGAAAGGACAGGGTAGGCAATCAGCCCCAGCATTTT
CASSGKDRVGNQPQHF
>.|TRBV2|16|TRBJ2-7|.
TGTGCCAGCAGCGAAGAGCGGAGTCTAGTCGCCGGCGAGCAGTACTTC
CASSEERSLVAGEQYF
>.|TRBV3-1/TRBV3-2|17|TRBJ2-3|.
TGTGCCAGCAGCCAAGAATGTAAGGGGAAGGGGACAGATACGCAGTATTTT
CASSQECKGKGTDTQYF
>.|TRBV6-2/TRBV6-3|15|TRBJ1-1|.
TGTGCCAGCAGTGATAGGGGTGCCATGAACACTGAAGCTTTCTTT
CASSDRGAMNTEAFF
>.|TRBV27|15|TRBJ2-7|.
TGTGCCAGCAGTGTCCTCGTGGGCCCAGTCGACGAGCAGTACTTC
CASSVLVGPVDEQYF
>.|TRBV28|15|TRBJ1-6|once
TGTGCCAGCAGTTTAGTCGCGGGGGGTAGGACACCCCTCCACTTT
CASSLVAGGRTPLHF
>.|TRBV2|12|TRBJ2-7|.
TGTGCCAGCACAGGTTTATCCTACGAGCAGTACTTC
CASTGLSYEQYF
>TRBD1|TRBV9|17|TRBJ1-1|.
TGTGCCAGCAGCGTGAACCCCGGGACAGGAGATCCCTCTGAAGCTTTCTTT
CASSVNPGTGDPSEAFF
>.|TRBV7-3|12|TRBJ2-7|once
TGTGCCAGCAGCCCCCGGGTCCTCGAGCAGTACTTC
CASSPRVLEQYF